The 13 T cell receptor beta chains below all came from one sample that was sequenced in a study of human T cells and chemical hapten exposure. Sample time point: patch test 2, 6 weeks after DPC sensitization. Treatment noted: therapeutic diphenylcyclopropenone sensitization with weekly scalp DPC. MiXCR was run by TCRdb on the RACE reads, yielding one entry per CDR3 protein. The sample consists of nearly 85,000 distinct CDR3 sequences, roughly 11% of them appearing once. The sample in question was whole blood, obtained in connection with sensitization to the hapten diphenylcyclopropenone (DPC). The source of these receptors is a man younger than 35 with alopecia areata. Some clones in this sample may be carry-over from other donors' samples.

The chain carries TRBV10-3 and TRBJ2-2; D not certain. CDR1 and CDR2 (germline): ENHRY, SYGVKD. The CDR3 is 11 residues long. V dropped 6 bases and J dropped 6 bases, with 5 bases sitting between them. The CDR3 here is CAISMAGELFF. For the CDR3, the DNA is TGTGCCATCAGCATGGCCGGGGAGCTGTTTTTT.

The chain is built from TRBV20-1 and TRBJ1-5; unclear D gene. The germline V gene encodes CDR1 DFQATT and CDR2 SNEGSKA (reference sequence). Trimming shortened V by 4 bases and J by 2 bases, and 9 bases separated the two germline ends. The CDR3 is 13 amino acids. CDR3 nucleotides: TGCAGTGCTACGGACGGTGGCAATCAGCCCCAGCATTTT. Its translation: CSATDGGNQPQHF.

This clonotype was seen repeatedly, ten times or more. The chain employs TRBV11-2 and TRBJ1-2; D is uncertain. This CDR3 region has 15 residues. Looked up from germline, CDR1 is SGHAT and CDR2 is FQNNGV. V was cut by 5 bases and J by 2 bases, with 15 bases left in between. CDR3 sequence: CASSRGEGINYGYTF. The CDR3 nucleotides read TGTGCCAGCAGCCGAGGCGAGGGAATAAACTATGGCTACACCTTC.

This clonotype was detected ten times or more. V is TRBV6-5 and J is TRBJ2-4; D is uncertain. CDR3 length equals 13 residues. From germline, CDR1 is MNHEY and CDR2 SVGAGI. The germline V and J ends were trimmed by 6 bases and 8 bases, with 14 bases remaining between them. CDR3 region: CASRRTFGYIQYF. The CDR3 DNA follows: TGTGCCAGCAGGCGGACCTTCGGGTACATTCAGTACTTC.

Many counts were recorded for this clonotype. The CDR3 loop is CASSQGLRRSSGNTIYF. In nucleotides, the CDR3 is TGTGCCAGCAGCCAAGGATTAAGGCGGTCCTCTGGAAACACCATATATTTT. The chain is built from TRBV3-1 and TRBJ1-3, with D uncertain. In germline, CDR1 is LGHDT, CDR2 YNNKEL (reference sequence). V was shortened by 1 base and J by 0 bases, with 13 bases between the two germline ends. The CDR3 is 17 amino acids.

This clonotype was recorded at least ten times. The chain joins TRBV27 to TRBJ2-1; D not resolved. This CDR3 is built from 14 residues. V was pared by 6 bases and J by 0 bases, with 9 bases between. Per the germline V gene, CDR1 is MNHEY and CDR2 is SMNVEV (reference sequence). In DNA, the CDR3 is TGTGCCAGCAGCACCCGGAGCTCCTACAATGAGCAGTTCTTC. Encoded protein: CASSTRSSYNEQFF.

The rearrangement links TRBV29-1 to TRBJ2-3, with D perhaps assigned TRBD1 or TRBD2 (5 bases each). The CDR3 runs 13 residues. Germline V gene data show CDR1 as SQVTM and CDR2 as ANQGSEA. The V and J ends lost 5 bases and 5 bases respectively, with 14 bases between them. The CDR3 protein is CSVRGRVRDTQYF. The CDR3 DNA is TGCAGCGTTCGGGGACGCGTACGAGATACGCAGTATTTT.

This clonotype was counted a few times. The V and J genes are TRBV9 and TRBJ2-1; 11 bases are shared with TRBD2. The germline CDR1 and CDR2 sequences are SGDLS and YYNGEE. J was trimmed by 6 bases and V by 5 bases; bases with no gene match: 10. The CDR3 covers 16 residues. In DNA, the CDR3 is TGTGCCAGCAGTCCTAATAGCGGGGGGGCCTTCAATGAGCAGTTCTTC. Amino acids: CASSPNSGGAFNEQFF.

The CDR3, as DNA: TGTGCCACCGAGGTGGGCCAAGAGACCCAGTACTTC. It specifies CATEVGQETQYF. The chain is built from TRBV28 and TRBJ2-5; D not certain. Germline lookup yields CDR1 MDHEN and CDR2 SYDVKM. The CDR3 extends over 12 amino acids. Trimming pared 10 bases from V and 1 base from J, leaving 10 bases between. The variable domain in full, completed from reference TRBV28 and TRBJ2-5, reads DVKVTQSSRYLVKRTGEKVFLECVQDMDHENMFWYRQDPGLGLRLIYFSYDVKMKEKGDIPEGYSVSREKKERFSLILESASTNQTSMYLCATEVGQETQYFGPGTRLLVL.

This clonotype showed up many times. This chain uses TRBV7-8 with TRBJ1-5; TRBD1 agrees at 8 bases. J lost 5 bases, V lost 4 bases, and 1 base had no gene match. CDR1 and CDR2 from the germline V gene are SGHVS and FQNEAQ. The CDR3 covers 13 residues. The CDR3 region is CASSSDRDQPQHF. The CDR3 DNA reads TGTGCCAGCAGCTCGGACAGGGATCAGCCCCAGCATTTT.

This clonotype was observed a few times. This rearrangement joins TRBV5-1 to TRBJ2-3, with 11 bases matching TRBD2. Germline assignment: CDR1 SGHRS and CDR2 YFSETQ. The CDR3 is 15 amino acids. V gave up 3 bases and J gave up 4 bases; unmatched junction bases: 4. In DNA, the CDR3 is TGCGCCAGCAGCTCTCTAGCGGGAGGCGCAGATACGCAGTATTTT. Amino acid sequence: CASSSLAGGADTQYF.

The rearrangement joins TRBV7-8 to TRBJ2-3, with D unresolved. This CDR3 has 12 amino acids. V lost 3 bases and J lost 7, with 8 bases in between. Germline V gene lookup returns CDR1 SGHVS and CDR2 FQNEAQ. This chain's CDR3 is CASSFPANTQYF. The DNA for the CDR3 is TGTGCCAGCAGCTTCCCAGCCAATACGCAGTATTTT.

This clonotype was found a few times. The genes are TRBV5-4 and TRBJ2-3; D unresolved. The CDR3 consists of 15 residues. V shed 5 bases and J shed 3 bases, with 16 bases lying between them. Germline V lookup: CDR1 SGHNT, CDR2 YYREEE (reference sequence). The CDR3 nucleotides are TGTGCCAGCAGGCCCCCGGGCAGGCGAACAGATACGCAGTATTTT. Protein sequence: CASRPPGRRTDTQYF.